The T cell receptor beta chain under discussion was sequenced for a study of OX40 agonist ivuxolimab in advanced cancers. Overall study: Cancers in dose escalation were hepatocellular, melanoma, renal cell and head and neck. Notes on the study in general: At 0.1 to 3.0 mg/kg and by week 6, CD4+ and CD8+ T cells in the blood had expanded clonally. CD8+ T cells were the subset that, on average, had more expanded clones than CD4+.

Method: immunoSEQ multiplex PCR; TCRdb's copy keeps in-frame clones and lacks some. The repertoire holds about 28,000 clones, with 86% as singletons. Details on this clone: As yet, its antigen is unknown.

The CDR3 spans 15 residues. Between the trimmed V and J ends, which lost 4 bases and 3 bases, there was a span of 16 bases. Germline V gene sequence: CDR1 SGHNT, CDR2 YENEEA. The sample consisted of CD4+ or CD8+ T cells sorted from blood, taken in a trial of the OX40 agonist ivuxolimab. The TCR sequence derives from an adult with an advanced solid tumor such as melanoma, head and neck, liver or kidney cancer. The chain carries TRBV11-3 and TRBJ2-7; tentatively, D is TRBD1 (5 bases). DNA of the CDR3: TGTGCCAGCAGCTCTACGACCACAGGTTTCTACGAGCAGTACTTC. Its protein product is CASSSTTTGFYEQYF.